The 9 T cell receptor beta chains presented below share a single source sample, sequenced in a study of T cell responses to AZD1222 COVID-19 vaccine. Libraries were prepared by immunoSEQ multiplex PCR; TCRdb keeps only in-frame clonotypes and omits some of them. The sample has roughly 97,000 clones; approximately 90% are singletons. The source material was peripheral blood, sampled on day 0 of AZD1222 vaccination. The receptors originated from an adult in good health.

The chain joins TRBV6-5 to TRBJ2-5; D call uncertain. This CDR3 is 12 amino acids long. V was pared by 7 bases and J by 2 bases, with 8 bases between. Germline CDR1 MNHEY, CDR2 SVGAGI. The DNA for the CDR3 is TGTGCCAGCAAGCAACCTCAAGAGACCCAGTACTTC. Its protein product is CASKQPQETQYF.

Written as DNA, the CDR3 is TGTGCCAGCAGGGTGGCGCAGGGGTACGGTGGCTACACCTTC. Translating gives CASRVAQGYGGYTF. The genes are TRBV5-5 and TRBJ1-2; D is possibly TRBD1 (6 bases). V gave up 5 bases and J gave up 7 bases, with 18 bases separating them. CDR3 length: 14 residues. Looked up from germline, CDR1 is SGHKS and CDR2 is YYEKEE (reference sequence).

J is TRBJ2-7 and V is TRBV7-2; a weak D match, TRBD1 (6 bases). Germline V gives CDR1 SGHTA, CDR2 FQGNSA. The germline V and J ends were trimmed by 5 bases and 2 bases, with 10 bases remaining between them. The CDR3 totals 13 residues. The CDR3 coding sequence is TGTGCCAGCAGCAAAGGACAGACCTACGAGCAGTACTTC. Translated: CASSKGQTYEQYF.

This clone has only a few counts. This chain's CDR3 is CASSVDINYGYTF. The CDR3 DNA reads TGTGCCAGCAGCGTCGACATTAACTATGGCTACACCTTC. The V and J genes are TRBV7-2 and TRBJ1-2; D gene ambiguous. The length of the CDR3 is 13 residues. Trimming pared 5 bases from V and 1 base from J, leaving 8 bases between. Germline V gives CDR1 SGHTA, CDR2 FQGNSA.

As DNA, the CDR3 is TGTGCCAGCAGCGTAGAGGCACTAGCGGGATACTACAATGAGCAGTTCTTC. Translating gives CASSVEALAGYYNEQFF. The chain links TRBV9 to TRBJ2-1; 10 nucleotides match TRBD2. Germline lookup yields CDR1 SGDLS and CDR2 YYNGEE. The CDR3 sequence is 17 residues long. V shed 0 bases, J shed 3 bases, and the junction held 6 bases outside the gene matches.

The chain joins TRBV7-2 to TRBJ1-1; 7 bases map to TRBD1. The V and J ends lost 5 bases and 4 bases, in that order; junction bases with no gene match: 10. CDR1 is SGHTA and CDR2 is FQGNSA in the germline V gene. The CDR3 length is 15 residues. CDR3 amino acids: CASSPPPRGGTEAFF. CDR3 bases: TGTGCCAGCAGCCCTCCTCCCAGGGGGGGCACTGAAGCTTTCTTT. The variable domain in full, completed from reference TRBV7-2 and TRBJ1-1, reads GAGVSQSPSNKVTEKGKDVELRCDPISGHTALYWYRQSLGQGLEFLIYFQGNSAPDKSGLPSDRFSAERTGGSVSTLTIQRTQQEDSAVYLCASSPPPRGGTEAFFGQGTRLTVV.

The chain is built from TRBV6-2 or TRBV6-3 and TRBJ2-1; 13 nucleotides match TRBD2. In germline, CDR1 is MNHEY, CDR2 SVGEGT. The junction had 2 bases not matched to a gene; V was cut back by 4 bases and J by 8 bases. The CDR3 is 14 residues long. CDR3 residues: CASSFTSGRDEQFF. The CDR3 DNA sequence: TGTGCCAGCAGTTTCACTAGCGGGAGGGATGAGCAGTTCTTC.

The chain is built from TRBV12-3 or TRBV12-4 and TRBJ1-1; a weak D match, TRBD1 (6 bases). The ends were cut back, 8 bases at V and 1 base at J, with 11 bases in the middle. This CDR3 contains 13 residues. The DNA for the CDR3 is TGTGCCAGCGGATGGGACACGAACACTGAAGCTTTCTTT. Protein sequence: CASGWDTNTEAFF.

The chain couples TRBV5-1 to TRBJ2-3; TRBD2 aligns across 9 bases. The CDR3 sequence is 15 residues long. CDR1 and CDR2 from the germline V gene are SGHRS and YFSETQ. V shed 2 bases and J 6 bases; nucleotides not matched to a gene: 7. The CDR3 DNA reads TGCGCCAGCAGCTTTCGCGGGGGGGCATCGGATACGCAGTATTTT. This sequence encodes CASSFRGGASDTQYF. Full variable domain (remainder filled in from reference TRBV5-1 and TRBJ2-3): KAGVTQTPRYLIKTRGQQVTLSCSPISGHRSVSWYQQTPGQGLQFLFEYFSETQRNKGNFPGRFSGRQFSNSRSEMNVSTLELGDSALYLCASSFRGGASDTQYFGPGTRLTVL.